This T cell receptor beta chain was observed in a study of glioma-infiltrating T cells after dendritic cell vaccination. The time point: after dendritic cell vaccination, including at tumor progression/relapse. Blood PBMC samples: pre-vaccination, two weeks post third vaccination, and at tumor progression. V dropped 2 bases and J dropped 10 bases, with 18 bases sitting between them. Germline-derived CDR1 and CDR2 are SGHTA and FQGTGA. This CDR3 comprises 15 residues. Using immunoSEQ multiplex PCR, the repertoire was profiled, and TCRdb retains in-frame clones only, with some absent. The table has 85,000 to 100,000 clones, approximately 84% seen once.

This specimen was blood, taken after dendritic cell vaccination. The source of this sequence is a human donor with glioblastoma. V usage is TRBV7-3 and J usage is TRBJ2-1; tentative D call: TRBD2 (7 bases). The CDR3 is CASSLDLAVDREQFF. DNA of the CDR3: TGTGCCAGCAGCTTAGACCTAGCGGTAGACAGGGAGCAGTTCTTC. Full variable domain (outside the CDR3, taken from reference TRBV7-3 and TRBJ2-1): GAGVSQTPSNKVTEKGKYVELRCDPISGHTALYWYRQSLGQGPEFLIYFQGTGAADDSGLPNDRFFAVRPEGSVSTLKIQRTERGDSAVYLCASSLDLAVDREQFFGPGTRLTVL.